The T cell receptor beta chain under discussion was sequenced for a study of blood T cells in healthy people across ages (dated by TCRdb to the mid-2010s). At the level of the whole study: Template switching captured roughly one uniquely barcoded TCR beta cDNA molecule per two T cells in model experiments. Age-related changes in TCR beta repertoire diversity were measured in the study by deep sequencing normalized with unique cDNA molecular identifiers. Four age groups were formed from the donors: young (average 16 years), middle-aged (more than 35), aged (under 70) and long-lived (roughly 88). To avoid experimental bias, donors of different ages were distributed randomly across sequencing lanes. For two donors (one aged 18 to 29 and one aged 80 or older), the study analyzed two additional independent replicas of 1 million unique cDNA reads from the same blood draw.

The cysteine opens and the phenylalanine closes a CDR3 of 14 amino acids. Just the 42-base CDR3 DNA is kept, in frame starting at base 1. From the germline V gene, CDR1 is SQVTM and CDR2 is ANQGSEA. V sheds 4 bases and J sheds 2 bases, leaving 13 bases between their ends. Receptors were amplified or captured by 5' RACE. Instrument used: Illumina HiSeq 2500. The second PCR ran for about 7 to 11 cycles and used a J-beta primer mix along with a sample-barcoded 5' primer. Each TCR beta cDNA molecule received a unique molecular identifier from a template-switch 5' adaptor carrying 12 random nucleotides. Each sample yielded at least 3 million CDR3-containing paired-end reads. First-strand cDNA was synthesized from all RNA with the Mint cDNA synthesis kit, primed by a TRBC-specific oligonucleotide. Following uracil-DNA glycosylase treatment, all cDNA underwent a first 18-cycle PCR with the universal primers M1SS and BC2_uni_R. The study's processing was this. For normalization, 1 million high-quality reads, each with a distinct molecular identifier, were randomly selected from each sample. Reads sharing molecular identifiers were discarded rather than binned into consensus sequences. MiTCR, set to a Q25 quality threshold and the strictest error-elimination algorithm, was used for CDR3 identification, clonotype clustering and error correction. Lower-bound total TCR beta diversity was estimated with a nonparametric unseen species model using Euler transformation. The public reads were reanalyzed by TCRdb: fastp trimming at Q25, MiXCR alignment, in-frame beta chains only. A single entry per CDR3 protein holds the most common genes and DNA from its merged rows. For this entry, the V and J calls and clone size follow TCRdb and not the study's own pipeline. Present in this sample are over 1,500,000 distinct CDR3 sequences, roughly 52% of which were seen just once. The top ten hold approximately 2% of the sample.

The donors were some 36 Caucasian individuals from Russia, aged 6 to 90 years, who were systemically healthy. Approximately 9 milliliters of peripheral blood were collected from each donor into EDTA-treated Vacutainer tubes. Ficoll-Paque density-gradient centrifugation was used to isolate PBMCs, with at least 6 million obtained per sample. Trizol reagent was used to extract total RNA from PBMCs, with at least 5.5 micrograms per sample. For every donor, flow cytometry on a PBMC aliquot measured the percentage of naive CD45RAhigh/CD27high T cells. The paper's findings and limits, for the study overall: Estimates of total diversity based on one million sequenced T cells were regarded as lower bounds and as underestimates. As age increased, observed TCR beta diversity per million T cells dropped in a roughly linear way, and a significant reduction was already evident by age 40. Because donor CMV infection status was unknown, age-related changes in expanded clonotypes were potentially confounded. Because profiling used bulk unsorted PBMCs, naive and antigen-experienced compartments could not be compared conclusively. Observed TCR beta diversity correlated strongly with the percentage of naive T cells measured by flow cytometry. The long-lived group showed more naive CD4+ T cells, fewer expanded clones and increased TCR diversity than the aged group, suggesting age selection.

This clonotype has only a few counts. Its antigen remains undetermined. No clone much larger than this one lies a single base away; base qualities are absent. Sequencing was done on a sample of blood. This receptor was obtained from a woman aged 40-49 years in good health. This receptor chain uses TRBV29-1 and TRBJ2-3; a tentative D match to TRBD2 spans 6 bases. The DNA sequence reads TGCAGCGTTGTCCGTGGGGGGACCACAGATACGCAGTATTTT. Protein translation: CSVVRGGTTDTQYF.